The 25 T cell receptor beta chains presented below share a single source sample, sequenced in a study of blood T cell repertoires in COVID-19. Profiled with immunoSEQ multiplex PCR; TCRdb holds only in-frame clones, not every one. The data hold tens of thousands of clones, with about 85% observed a single time. Sequenced input: peripheral blood. These receptors were collected from a woman between 45 and 65 years old with active or convalescent COVID-19.

The chain employs TRBV3-1 (or the pseudogene TRBV3-2) and TRBJ2-1; TRBD2 matches at 8 bases. Trimming cost V 1 base and J 10 bases; bases outside gene matches: 12. CDR3 length: 16 amino acids. In germline, CDR1 is LGHDT, CDR2 YNNKEL (reference sequence). The CDR3 spells CASSQAGGGPFGEQFF. CDR3 sequence (DNA): TGTGCCAGCAGCCAAGCCGGCGGGGGGCCTTTTGGGGAGCAGTTCTTC.

V is TRBV18 and J is TRBJ1-1, with 9 bases that match TRBD1. V was clipped by 1 base and J by 4 bases; unmatched bases: 4. The CDR3 has 15 amino acids. In germline, CDR1 is KGHSH, CDR2 LQKENI. The CDR3 spells CASSPLDRGGTEAFF. The CDR3 bases are TGTGCCAGCTCACCACTGGACAGGGGAGGCACTGAAGCTTTCTTT.

The CDR3 region is CAWSVDNNQPQHF. The CDR3 bases are TGTGCCTGGTCGGTCGACAACAATCAGCCCCAGCATTTT. The rearrangement links TRBV30 to TRBJ1-5; D gene unclear. V lost 5 bases and J 3 bases, leaving 11 bases between the germline ends. This CDR3 has 13 residues. Germline CDR1 GTSNPN, CDR2 SVGIG (reference sequence).

The rearrangement uses TRBV7-2 and TRBJ2-2, with 10 nucleotides matching TRBD2. Germline-derived CDR1 and CDR2 are SGHTA and FQGNSA. The CDR3 has 13 residues. CDR3 in DNA: TGTGTAGCGGGGGGATTCAACACCGGGGAGCTGTTTTTT. This gives the protein CVAGGFNTGELFF.

The chain joins TRBV11-2 to TRBJ2-7; 9 positions agree with TRBD2. V lost 4 bases, J lost 3 bases, and 10 bases stayed unmatched. The length of the CDR3 is 16 residues. The germline CDR1 and CDR2 sequences are SGHAT and FQNNGV. The CDR3 region is CASSSPGAGGIYEQYF. For the CDR3, the DNA is TGTGCCAGCAGCTCCCCGGGGGCGGGGGGGATCTACGAGCAGTACTTC.

V gene TRBV5-1 combines with J gene TRBJ2-1; 7 bases align to TRBD2. Unmatched junction bases numbered 10, after V lost 0 bases and J lost 4 bases. The V gene's germline CDR1 is SGHRS and CDR2 YFSETQ. The CDR3 extends over 17 amino acids. The CDR3 DNA reads TGCGCCAGCAGCTTGGTTAGCGGGCAGAACTTATACAATGAGCAGTTCTTC. Residues: CASSLVSGQNLYNEQFF.

The chain's CDR3 is CASSMRQETQYF. The CDR3 DNA reads TGCGCCAGCAGCATGCGCCAAGAGACCCAGTACTTC. The gene calls are TRBV5-1 and TRBJ2-5; unclear D gene. This CDR3 has 12 residues. V gave up 4 bases and J gave up 1 base, with 5 bases separating them. The germline V gene has CDR1 SGHRS and CDR2 YFSETQ.

The gene calls are TRBV4-3 and TRBJ1-2, with a tentative D call TRBD1 (6 bases). The CDR3 covers 18 residues. Trimming cost V 0 bases and J 4 bases, with 21 bases left between them. The germline CDR1 and CDR2 sequences are LGHNA and YSLEER. As DNA, the CDR3 is TGCGCCAGCAGCCAAGATTCTATCTTACGGGGGGGCCTCTATGGCTACACCTTC. Amino acid sequence: CASSQDSILRGGLYGYTF.

The chain is built from TRBV7-6 and TRBJ2-3; TRBD2 matches at 10 bases. There are 15 residues in the CDR3. The trim removed 3 bases at V and 3 bases at J, leaving 3 bases unmatched. Germline V gives CDR1 SGHVS, CDR2 FNYEAQ. The CDR3 protein is CASSFTSGATDTQYF. CDR3 bases: TGTGCCAGCAGCTTCACTAGCGGGGCGACAGATACGCAGTATTTT.

This CDR3 reads CASSHGQGGYEQYF. CDR3 sequence (DNA): TGTGCCAGCAGCCACGGACAGGGGGGCTACGAGCAGTACTTC. This sequence joins TRBV14 and TRBJ2-7, with TRBD1 matching over 10 bases. The V gene's germline CDR1 is SGHDN and CDR2 FVKESK. The V segment lost 3 bases and the J segment 3 bases; nucleotides outside the gene matches: 2. The CDR3 consists of 14 residues.

V is TRBV27 and J is TRBJ1-1; 8 bases are a match to TRBD1. V was clipped by 5 bases and J by 6 bases; unmatched bases: 8. CDR3 length: 14 amino acids. Germline values: CDR1 MNHEY, CDR2 SMNVEV (reference sequence). CDR3 in amino acids: CASSPRTGLAEAFF. The CDR3, as DNA: TGTGCCAGCAGTCCCAGGACAGGGTTAGCTGAAGCTTTCTTT.

This clone was seen a few times. This sequence joins TRBV27 and TRBJ1-1, with 7 bases aligning to TRBD1. Germline CDR1 reads MNHEY; CDR2 reads SMNVEV (reference sequence). This CDR3 is 15 amino acids long. After removal of 4 bases from V and 7 bases from J, the junction contained 12 bases not matched to a gene. The CDR3 is CASSSKGGARGEAFF. In nucleotides, the CDR3 is TGTGCCAGCAGTTCGAAAGGGGGCGCAAGGGGTGAAGCTTTCTTT.

This chain joins TRBV4-2 and TRBJ1-1; 7 bases fit TRBD1. The CDR3 runs to 15 residues. V gave up 2 bases and J gave up 1 base; unmatched junction bases: 4. CDR1 and CDR2 (germline): LGHNA, YNFKEQ. CDR3 loop: CASSQMGQPNTEAFF. CDR3 bases: TGTGCCAGCAGCCAAATGGGACAGCCGAACACTGAAGCTTTCTTT.

This clone showed up just once. The chain carries TRBV7-2 and TRBJ1-3; D uncertain. Germline assignment: CDR1 SGHTA and CDR2 FQGNSA. This CDR3 comprises 15 residues. Trimming removed 1 base from V and 0 bases from J, with 7 bases in between. The CDR3: CASSLVPGSGNTIYF. DNA of the CDR3: TGTGCCAGCAGCTTAGTTCCGGGCTCTGGAAACACCATATATTTT.

The chain uses TRBV9 and TRBJ2-3; perhaps TRBD2 as D (5 bases). The CDR3 length is 15 residues. Germline-derived CDR1 and CDR2 are SGDLS and YYNGEE. V gave up 2 bases and J gave up 2 bases, with 12 bases separating them. The CDR3 loop reads CASSVRLGDTDTQYF. The CDR3 DNA sequence: TGTGCCAGCAGCGTCCGCTTGGGAGACACAGATACGCAGTATTTT.

The genes are TRBV6-2 or TRBV6-3 and TRBJ2-5; D possibly corresponds to TRBD2 (6 bases). The V end lost 0 bases, the J end lost 1 base, and 6 bases lay between the germline ends. The CDR3 runs to 14 residues. The germline V gene encodes CDR1 MNHEY and CDR2 SVGEGT. CDR3 residues: CASSYSGGQETQYF. For the CDR3, the DNA is TGTGCCAGCAGTTACTCGGGGGGCCAAGAGACCCAGTACTTC.

The chain couples TRBV11-2 to TRBJ1-3; tentative D call: TRBD1 (6 bases). In germline, CDR1 is SGHAT, CDR2 FQNNGV. V lost 5 bases and J 0 bases, leaving 14 bases between the germline ends. This CDR3 is 16 amino acids long. Here the CDR3 DNA reads TGTGCCAGCAGCCCAGACAGGATGATCTCTGGAAACACCATATATTTT. Its translation: CASSPDRMISGNTIYF.

The V and J genes are TRBV30 and TRBJ2-5; 10 bases match TRBD2. The CDR3 spans 15 residues. With V trimmed by 7 bases and J by 5 bases, 13 bases remained unmatched. Germline V gives CDR1 GTSNPN, CDR2 SVGIG (reference sequence). CDR3 residues: CASTASGGAMETQYF. CDR3 coding DNA: TGTGCCTCTACCGCGAGCGGGGGGGCTATGGAGACCCAGTACTTC.

The chain is built from TRBV2 and TRBJ1-1, with D maybe TRBD1 (5 bases). Germline loops: CDR1 SNHLY, CDR2 FYNNEI. The CDR3 totals 12 residues. V lost 11 bases and J 10 bases, leaving 20 bases between the germline ends. CDR3 amino acids: CAGHREALSAFF. The CDR3 region has the DNA TGTGCCGGACACCGGGAGGCTCTGTCAGCTTTCTTT.

The gene calls are TRBV7-9 and TRBJ1-5; 8 bases match TRBD1. Germline-derived CDR1 and CDR2 are SEHNR and FQNEAQ (reference sequence). Trimming cost V 5 bases and J 5 bases; bases outside gene matches: 5. The CDR3 is 14 amino acids. CDR3 region: CASSLTGEDQPQHF. CDR3 sequence (DNA): TGTGCCAGCAGCCTGACAGGGGAGGATCAGCCCCAGCATTTT.

For the CDR3, the DNA is TGTGCCAGCAGTTACCTGAGGCTCTCTGGAAACACCATATATTTT. Translated, it gives CASSYLRLSGNTIYF. V usage is TRBV6-2 or TRBV6-3 and J usage is TRBJ1-3; D gene unclear. Trimming left V 2 bases short and J 0 bases short, with 8 bases between. This CDR3 is built from 15 residues. Germline V gene sequence: CDR1 MNHEY, CDR2 SVGEGT.

This sequence joins TRBV9 and TRBJ1-2; D is unresolved. Trimming pared 2 bases from V and 8 bases from J, leaving 13 bases between. The CDR3 length is 13 residues. The germline V gene encodes CDR1 SGDLS and CDR2 YYNGEE. The CDR3 sequence is CASSVPGSLGYTF. The CDR3 region has the DNA TGTGCCAGCAGCGTGCCGGGATCACTCGGCTACACCTTC.

The chain uses TRBV27 and TRBJ1-2; D unresolved. Trimming took 6 bases from V and 3 from J, leaving 17 bases between them. The CDR3 has 15 residues. Germline-derived CDR1 and CDR2 are MNHEY and SMNVEV (reference sequence). DNA of the CDR3: TGTGCCAGCAGCCCTTCGGGAGGACGGGACTATGGCTACACCTTC. Translating gives CASSPSGGRDYGYTF.

V is TRBV11-2 and J is TRBJ2-7; 7 bases are a match to TRBD1. Unmatched junction bases numbered 9, after V lost 5 bases and J lost 2 bases. The CDR3 is made up of 15 amino acids. The germline V gene encodes CDR1 SGHAT and CDR2 FQNNGV. CDR3 loop: CASSPHPTGAYEQYF. The DNA for the CDR3 is TGTGCCAGCAGCCCCCACCCTACAGGGGCCTACGAGCAGTACTTC.

The CDR3 sequence: CAWSAGSDYEQYF. CDR3 in DNA: TGTGCCTGGAGTGCAGGGTCGGACTACGAGCAGTACTTC. The chain has TRBV30 and TRBJ2-7; tentatively, D is TRBD1 (5 bases). CDR3 length: 13 residues. Germline assignment: CDR1 GTSNPN and CDR2 SVGIG (reference sequence). The germline V and J ends were trimmed by 1 base and 3 bases, with 10 bases remaining between them.